A single T cell receptor beta chain is shown here with its context. No antigen is known for it. This record belongs to a study of blood T cells in healthy people across ages. Study-wide findings and caveats: There were more naive CD4+ cells and higher diversity in long-lived donors than in aged donors. The study regarded diversity estimates from one million T cells as underestimates.

In germline, CDR1 is MRHNA, CDR2 SNTAGT. This CDR3 is built from 14 residues. V gave up 2 bases and J gave up 3 bases; unmatched junction bases: 2. PCR was performed a second time for roughly 7 to 12 cycles using a sample-barcoded 5' primer and a J-beta primer mix. One entry per CDR3 protein results from TCRdb running MiXCR on the 5' RACE reads. The sample yields 1.5 million to 2 million distinct CDR3 sequences, roughly 49% seen once. In each sample, at least 6.5 million PBMCs were isolated. The genes are TRBV6-4 and TRBJ2-3, with TRBD1 matching 7 bases. The TCR originated in a woman aged 40 to 50 in good health. The sample was blood. Here the CDR3 reads CASSDDRATDTQYF. Here the CDR3 DNA reads TGTGCCAGCAGTGACGACAGGGCAACAGATACGCAGTATTTT.